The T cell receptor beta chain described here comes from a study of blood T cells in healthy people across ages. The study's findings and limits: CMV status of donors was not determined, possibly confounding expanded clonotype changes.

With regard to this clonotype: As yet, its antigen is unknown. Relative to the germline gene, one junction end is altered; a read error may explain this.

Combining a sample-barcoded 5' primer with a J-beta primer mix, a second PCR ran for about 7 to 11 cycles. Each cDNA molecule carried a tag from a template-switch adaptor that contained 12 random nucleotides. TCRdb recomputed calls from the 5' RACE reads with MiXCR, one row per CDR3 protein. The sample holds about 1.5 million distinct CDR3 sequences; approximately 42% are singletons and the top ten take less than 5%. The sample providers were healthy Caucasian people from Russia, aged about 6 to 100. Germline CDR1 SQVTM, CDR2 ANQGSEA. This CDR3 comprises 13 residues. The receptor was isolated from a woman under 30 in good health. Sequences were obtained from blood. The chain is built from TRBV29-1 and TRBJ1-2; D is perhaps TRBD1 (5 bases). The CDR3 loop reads CSVETGTLYGYIF. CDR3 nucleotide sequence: TGCAGCGTAGAAACCGGGACTCTCTATGGCTACATCTTC.